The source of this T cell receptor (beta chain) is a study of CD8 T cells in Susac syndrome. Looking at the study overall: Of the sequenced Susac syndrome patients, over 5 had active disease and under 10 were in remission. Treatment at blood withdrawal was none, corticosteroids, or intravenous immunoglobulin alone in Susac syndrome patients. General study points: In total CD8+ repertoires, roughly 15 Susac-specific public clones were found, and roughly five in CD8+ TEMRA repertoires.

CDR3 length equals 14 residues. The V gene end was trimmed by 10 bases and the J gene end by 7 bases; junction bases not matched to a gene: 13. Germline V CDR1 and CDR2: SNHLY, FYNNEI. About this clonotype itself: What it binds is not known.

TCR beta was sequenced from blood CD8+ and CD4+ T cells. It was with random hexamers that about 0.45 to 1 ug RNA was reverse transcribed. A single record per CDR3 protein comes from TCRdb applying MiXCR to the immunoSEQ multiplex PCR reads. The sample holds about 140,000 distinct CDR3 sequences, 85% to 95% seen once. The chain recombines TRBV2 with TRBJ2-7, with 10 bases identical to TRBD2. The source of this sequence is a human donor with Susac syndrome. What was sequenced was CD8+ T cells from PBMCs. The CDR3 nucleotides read TGTGCCACAGAGGCACAAAAACTAGCGGGGGAGCAGTACTTC. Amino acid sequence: CATEAQKLAGEQYF.